Each of the 25 T cell receptor beta chains below was sequenced from the same sample in a study of blood T cell repertoires in COVID-19 (dated by TCRdb to between 2020 and 2021). The library came from the immunoSEQ multiplex PCR assay. TCRdb stores this immuneACCESS table with in-frame sequences only. Part of the clones is absent; in the studies checked, under half of the shortfall reflects unresolved V genes, and no reason is known for the rest. In all, the sample holds 150,000 to 200,000 clones, and 80% of those were seen once. The top ten constitute roughly 6% of the sample. Sequencing was performed on PBMCs or T cells enriched from blood (not recorded which). The origin of the receptors is a man aged 35 to 55 who had recovered from COVID-19.

The genes are TRBV11-2 and TRBJ1-4; 8 bases fit TRBD1. V gave up 5 bases and J gave up 7 bases; unmatched junction bases: 6. Germline V gene data show CDR1 as SGHAT and CDR2 as FQNNGV. The CDR3 runs 14 residues. CDR3 region: CASSLQGVGEKLFF. The CDR3 region has the DNA TGTGCCAGCAGCCTACAGGGGGTGGGTGAAAAACTGTTTTTT.

Regarding this clone: Other DNA sequences in the sample encode the same CDR3. The chain is built from TRBV5-1 and TRBJ1-2; a weak D match, TRBD1 (5 bases). Trimming took off 4 bases at V and 7 bases at J, with 23 bases between the two ends. CDR3 length: 16 amino acids. Germline V CDR1 and CDR2: SGHRS, YFSETQ. In nucleotides, the CDR3 is TGCGCCAGCAGCGCGGGACGGCGGGGTCGGGGGAGTGGCTACACCTTC. Amino acid sequence: CASSAGRRGRGSGYTF.

CDR3 sequence: CSVGTGGGTGELFF. CDR3 bases: TGCAGCGTTGGAACAGGGGGCGGTACCGGGGAGCTGTTTTTT. This chain joins TRBV29-1 and TRBJ2-2; 9 bases are a match to TRBD1. The J segment lost 5 bases and the V segment lost 4 bases, leaving 5 bases of the junction unmatched. Per the germline V gene, CDR1 is SQVTM and CDR2 is ANQGSEA. There are 14 residues in the CDR3.

The DNA for the CDR3 is TGTGCCAGCAGCTTAGGGGGGGGAGGCATCCCCCTCAATCAGCCCCAGCATTTT. Protein sequence: CASSLGGGGIPLNQPQHF. The V gene is TRBV11-3, the J gene TRBJ1-5; possibly TRBD1 for D (5 bases). Germline loops: CDR1 SGHNT, CDR2 YENEEA. This CDR3 region has 18 residues. Trimming removed 1 base from V and 3 bases from J, with 19 bases in between.

The J gene is TRBJ2-3, the V gene TRBV4-2, with 14 bases aligning to TRBD2. V lost 3 bases and J lost 7; bases outside the gene matches: 9. In germline, CDR1 is LGHNA, CDR2 YNFKEQ. The CDR3 length is 17 residues. Written as DNA, the CDR3 is TGTGCCAGCAGCCACACGCCAGGACTAGCGGGGGGTAATACGCAGTATTTT. Protein: CASSHTPGLAGGNTQYF.

This clone was counted between two and nine times. The rearrangement joins TRBV10-3 to TRBJ1-3, with D perhaps TRBD1 (6 bases). Per germline, CDR1 ENHRY and CDR2 SYGVKD. This CDR3 has 15 residues. The V and J ends lost 3 bases and 7 bases respectively, with 16 bases between them. CDR3 coding DNA: TGTGCCATCAGTGATCCTCGGGGGGCCTATAACACCATATATTTT. This gives the protein CAISDPRGAYNTIYF.

The CDR3 DNA follows: TGTGCCAGCAGCCGTAGCGGGGCTTCCGCCTACAATGAGCAGTTCTTC. Protein sequence: CASSRSGASAYNEQFF. This chain joins TRBV7-2 and TRBJ2-1, with TRBD2 matching 8 bases. Germline CDR1 is SGHTA and CDR2 is FQGNSA. This CDR3 is built from 16 residues. With 5 bases clipped from V and 2 bases from J, the junction kept 8 bases outside the gene matches.

CDR3 DNA sequence: TGTGCCAGCTCAGCACTGGACAGCCAGTTCTATGGCTACACCTTC. Protein product: CASSALDSQFYGYTF. The chain uses TRBV18 and TRBJ1-2; possibly TRBD1 for D (6 bases). Germline V gene lookup returns CDR1 KGHSH and CDR2 LQKENI. Trimming pared 5 bases from V and 4 bases from J, leaving 17 bases between. The CDR3 length is 15 residues.

With respect to this clone: This sample also contains other DNA sequences that code for the same CDR3. This CDR3 is CASSYSSDSSYEQYF. The CDR3 DNA reads TGTGCCAGCAGTTACTCGAGCGACAGCTCCTACGAGCAGTACTTC. The chain links TRBV6-5 to TRBJ2-7; a weak D match, TRBD1 (5 bases). CDR3 length: 15 amino acids. Germline-derived CDR1 and CDR2 are MNHEY and SVGAGI. Trimming cost V 0 bases and J 0 bases, with 9 bases left between them.

The chain joins TRBV5-1 to TRBJ1-2; a possible D gene is TRBD1 (6 bases). Germline values: CDR1 SGHRS, CDR2 YFSETQ. V lost 0 bases to trimming and J lost 8 bases, with 14 bases between them. CDR3 length: 14 amino acids. In DNA, the CDR3 is TGCGCCAGCAGCTTGGACGGGACACTAAGGGGCTACACCTTC. As protein: CASSLDGTLRGYTF.

The CDR3 here is CAWSVLHGTGELFF. CDR3 DNA: TGTGCCTGGAGTGTACTTCACGGGACCGGGGAGCTGTTTTTT. The chain combines TRBV30 with TRBJ2-2; the D is unclear. CDR3 length equals 14 residues. Per germline, CDR1 GTSNPN and CDR2 SVGIG (reference sequence). The ends were cut back, 0 bases at V and 5 bases at J, with 10 bases in the middle.

The chain employs TRBV27 and TRBJ1-5; the D gene is possibly TRBD1 (6 bases). The V gene lost 2 bases and the J gene lost 4 bases, with 6 bases spanning the gap. Germline CDR1 and CDR2: MNHEY and SMNVEV (reference sequence). The CDR3 totals 13 residues. CDR3 residues: CASSLQGNQPQHF. The CDR3 DNA reads TGTGCCAGCAGTTTACAGGGGAATCAGCCCCAGCATTTT.

This clone was detected only once. This rearrangement joins TRBV7-9 to TRBJ2-5; 8 nucleotides agree with TRBD2. Trimming removed 2 bases from V and 4 bases from J; junction bases left unmatched: 6. The CDR3 loop spans 15 amino acids. Germline V gene data show CDR1 as SEHNR and CDR2 as FQNEAQ (reference sequence). This CDR3 is CASSLTGGPRETQYF. The CDR3 nucleotides read TGTGCCAGCAGCTTAACGGGGGGGCCCCGAGAGACCCAGTACTTC.

The chain combines TRBV13 with TRBJ2-3, with TRBD2 identical over 10 bases. Germline trimming cut 4 bases from V and 1 base from J; bases unmatched to any gene: 17. The germline CDR1 and CDR2 sequences are PRHDT and FYEKMQ (reference sequence). The CDR3 has 20 amino acids. The CDR3 loop is CASSSNLRAGGRWGTDTQYF. For the CDR3, the DNA is TGTGCCAGCAGCTCGAACCTCCGAGCGGGGGGGCGATGGGGCACAGATACGCAGTATTTT.

DNA of the CDR3: TGTGCCACCAGCCTAGAATTTGGCGGGGTCAGGCATGGCTACACCTTC. This translates into CATSLEFGGVRHGYTF. The rearrangement links TRBV15 to TRBJ1-2; D unresolved. V was shortened by 5 bases and J by 6 bases, with 22 bases between the two germline ends. This CDR3 has 16 amino acids. The germline CDR1 and CDR2 sequences are LNHNV and YYDKDF (reference sequence).

V is TRBV29-1 and J is TRBJ2-1; TRBD1 matches at 7 bases. V lost 5 bases and J lost 6; bases outside the gene matches: 7. The CDR3 is 13 amino acids. CDR1 and CDR2 (germline): SQVTM, ANQGSEA. This CDR3 reads CSVRGRLANEQFF. The DNA of the CDR3 is TGCAGCGTTAGGGGGCGGCTGGCCAATGAGCAGTTCTTC.

V gene TRBV19 combines with J gene TRBJ1-2; 10 bases line up with TRBD1. Germline CDR1 LNHDA, CDR2 SQIVND (reference sequence). This CDR3 contains 13 residues. V was clipped by 6 bases and J by 4 bases; unmatched bases: 2. CDR3 in DNA: TGTGCCAGTAGGACAGGGGGCTTCTATGGCTACACCTTC. Translation: CASRTGGFYGYTF.

This rearrangement joins TRBV19 to TRBJ1-5; 9 positions agree with TRBD1. Germline V gene sequence: CDR1 LNHDA, CDR2 SQIVND (reference sequence). Losses at the gene ends were 5 bases for V and 3 bases for J; bases not matched to a gene: 8. The CDR3 sequence is 16 residues long. The CDR3 loop is CASSGVDRGYNQPQHF. The CDR3 DNA reads TGTGCCAGTAGTGGCGTGGACAGGGGATACAATCAGCCCCAGCATTTT.

CDR3 residues: CASSPTPARGTF. CDR3 DNA: TGTGCCAGCAGTCCAACCCCTGCGCGCGGCACCTTC. The chain has TRBV2 and TRBJ1-2; no reliable D call. Germline loops: CDR1 SNHLY, CDR2 FYNNEI. The CDR3 contains 12 residues. Trimming removed 5 bases from V and 13 bases from J, with 17 bases in between.

The chain has TRBV29-1 and TRBJ2-1, with 7 bases lining up with TRBD1. The CDR3 contains 13 residues. J lost 3 bases, V lost 6 bases, and 5 bases had no gene match. CDR1 is SQVTM, CDR2 ANQGSEA, per germline. The chain's CDR3 is CSVEGADYNEQFF. The CDR3 DNA sequence: TGCAGCGTCGAGGGGGCAGACTACAATGAGCAGTTCTTC.

V gene TRBV7-9 combines with J gene TRBJ2-2, with 8 bases identical to TRBD1. This CDR3 spans 15 amino acids. Germline V gene lookup returns CDR1 SEHNR and CDR2 FQNEAQ (reference sequence). V lost 10 bases, J lost 0 bases, and 7 bases stayed unmatched. The CDR3: CAIQGGGANTGELFF. The DNA of the CDR3 is TGTGCCATACAGGGGGGAGGCGCGAACACCGGGGAGCTGTTTTTT. Full variable domain (outside the CDR3, taken from reference TRBV7-9 and TRBJ2-2): DTGVSQNPRHKITKRGQNVTFRCDPISEHNRLYWYRQTLGQGPEFLTYFQNEAQLEKSRLLSDRFSAERPKGSFSTLEIQRTEQGDSAMYLCAIQGGGANTGELFFGEGSRLTVL.

This clone was seen a single time. This chain connects TRBV5-8 to TRBJ1-5; perhaps TRBD1 as D (6 bases). Per the germline V gene, CDR1 is SGHTS and CDR2 is YDEGEE. V lost 2 bases and J lost 6, with 15 bases in between. This CDR3 region has 15 residues. Written as DNA, the CDR3 is TGTGCCAGCAGCTTAAGATCAGGGGCGCTTCAGCCCCAGCATTTT. Its translation: CASSLRSGALQPQHF.

This chain connects TRBV5-1 to TRBJ1-6; D remains ambiguous. Looked up from germline, CDR1 is SGHRS and CDR2 is YFSETQ. CDR3 length: 16 residues. Trimming took off 0 bases at V and 9 bases at J, with 16 bases between the two ends. The CDR3 DNA is TGCGCCAGCAGCTTGGAGGGAGCCGGTTGGGGTTCACCCCTCCACTTT. Its translation is CASSLEGAGWGSPLHF.

This chain joins TRBV14 and TRBJ2-7, with 8 nucleotides matching TRBD2. The CDR3 sequence is 17 residues long. Trimming cost V 4 bases and J 5 bases; bases outside gene matches: 16. From germline, CDR1 is SGHDN and CDR2 FVKESK. The CDR3 nucleotides read TGTGCCAGCAGCCCCCTCCTAGCGGGTCTATACCCCAACGAGCAGTACTTC. The encoded protein is CASSPLLAGLYPNEQYF.

The chain couples TRBV6-1 to TRBJ2-2, with 12 positions matching TRBD1. Germline loops: CDR1 MNHNS, CDR2 SASEGT. This CDR3 is 16 amino acids long. V shed 4 bases, J shed 6 bases, and the junction held 6 bases outside the gene matches. The CDR3 DNA is TGTGCCAGCAGTGGGGGACAGGGGGCGAGGTCCGGGGAGCTGTTTTTT. Amino acid sequence: CASSGGQGARSGELFF.